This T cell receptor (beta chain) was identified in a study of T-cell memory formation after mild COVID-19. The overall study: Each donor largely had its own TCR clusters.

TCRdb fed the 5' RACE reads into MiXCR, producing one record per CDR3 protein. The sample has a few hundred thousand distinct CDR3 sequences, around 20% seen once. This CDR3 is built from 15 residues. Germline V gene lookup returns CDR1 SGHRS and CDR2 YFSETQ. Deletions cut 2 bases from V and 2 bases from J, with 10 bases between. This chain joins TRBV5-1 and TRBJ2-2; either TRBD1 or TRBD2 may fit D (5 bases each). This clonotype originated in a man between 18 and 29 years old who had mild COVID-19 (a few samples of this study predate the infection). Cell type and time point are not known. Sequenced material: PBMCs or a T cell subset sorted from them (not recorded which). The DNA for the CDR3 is TGCGCCAGCAGCTTATCCGGGGCAAACACCGGGGAGCTGTTTTTT. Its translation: CASSLSGANTGELFF.